This T cell receptor beta chain was sequenced during a study of blood T cell repertoires in COVID-19. TCRdb keeps only in-frame clones here, not all; method: immunoSEQ multiplex PCR. The sample contains about 260,000 clones, approximately 90% of which appear only once. The CDR3 contains 15 residues. With V trimmed by 1 base and J by 4 bases, 6 bases remained unmatched. Germline CDR1 SGHDN, CDR2 FVKESK. The receptor comes from a woman aged 40 to 49 with acute or convalescent COVID-19. The sample was peripheral blood. This chain uses TRBV14 with TRBJ2-5, with 7 bases lining up with TRBD1. As DNA, the CDR3 is TGTGCCAGCAGCCAAGTGAGGGGGCCAAGAGAGACCCAGTACTTC. Translation gives CASSQVRGPRETQYF.